The present TCR beta chain was sequenced within a study of shared clonotypes between healthy human individuals. Nashville, Tennessee was home to all donors, who were Caucasian adults. Points on this clone: No antigen is known for it.

Unmatched junction bases numbered 7, after V lost 0 bases and J lost 5 bases. Germline CDR1 reads SGDLS; CDR2 reads YYNGEE. This CDR3 comprises 18 residues. Study results and caveats: Non-shared clonotypes had lower generation probabilities than those shared by all four donors.

Deep was the level used in running the assay. In the original analysis: ImmunoSEQ only sent back junction sequences with no quality scores, so filtering was done differently. The data were produced by immunoSEQ multiplex PCR, yet TCRdb's version contains in-frame clones alone and is incomplete. D and trimming were read from the DNA, whereas the V and J calls and clone size are those reported in that table. The sample includes hundreds of thousands of clones, less than 80% of them seen just once. The source of this sequence is a woman under 40 in good health. This chain connects TRBV9 to TRBJ2-2; 13 nucleotides line up with TRBD2. The sequenced sample consisted of memory CD4+ T cells sorted from blood. The subset denotes: CD45RA-negative fraction. Here the CDR3 reads CASSVAVGLAGRTGELFF. The CDR3 bases are TGTGCCAGCAGCGTAGCGGTGGGACTAGCGGGAAGGACCGGGGAGCTGTTTTTT.